Below, one TCR beta chain is given with its context. Its antigen remains undetermined. The record has no base qualities; no much larger clone is one base away. The sample is drawn from a study of blood T cell repertoires in COVID-19 (TCRdb year 2020). With regard to the full study: Collaborator samples came from the United States, Italy and Spain and covered acute and convalescent phases of COVID-19. Nearly every sample came with metadata listing a de-identified subject ID, COVID-19 status, age in years and sex. The material from the prospective study consisted of cDNA or gDNA derived from T cells, B-cell-depleted T cells, or PBMCs. The samples were drawn from two sources: the first 160 participants of the ongoing ImmuneRACE study, and 1,254 subjects contributed by 6 global collaborators. HLA class I and class II types, where available, came from metadata supplied by the sample provider rather than from assay-based typing. The repertoires were released in a freely available public database meant as a resource for research on the immune response to SARS-CoV-2. The dataset comprised deeply sampled blood TCRbeta repertoires from subjects exposed to, actively infected with, or recovered from COVID-19. The study at large found these results: How much clinical and demographic metadata was included differed by source and by participant, and the metadata was provided uncurated.

Participants in the prospective study were aged roughly 18 to 100 years, lived in approximately 26 United States geographic areas, and enrolled through a virtual design. In the prospective study, participants were assigned to cohorts based on the clinical history participants reported in a screening survey and a study questionnaire. In the prospective study, whole blood, serum and a nasopharyngeal or oropharyngeal swab were collected from each participant by mobile phlebotomists. Prospective study participants could optionally give additional blood draws and questionnaires over an approximately two-month period. Before DNA extraction, blood samples from the prospective study were shipped at room temperature or frozen. The immunoSEQ Assay, a bias-controlled multiplex PCR, was used to amplify TCRbeta CDR3 regions from genomic DNA. Per the original workflow: The number of nucleated cells in each sample was estimated from the amplification of reference gene primers within the assay. To quantify the absolute abundance of each unique TCRbeta CDR3 rearrangement, sequence reads were collapsed and filtered. For each sample, productive Simpson clonality was calculated as the square root of Simpson's diversity index across productive rearrangements. TCRdb stores this immuneACCESS table with in-frame sequences only. Part of the clones is absent; in the studies checked, under half of the shortfall reflects unresolved V genes, and no reason is known for the rest. V and J calls and clone size are copied from that table; D and trimming were computed from the DNA. Across this sample there are under 400,000 clones, with 80% to 90% seen only once. Of the sample, 3.5% to 4.5% falls within the top ten clones.

V is clipped by 2 bases and J by 5 bases, and the sequence between their germline boundaries is 15 bases long. From the cysteine up to the phenylalanine, the CDR3 has a length of 16 residues. CDR3 DNA is the only sequence kept; it has 48 bases, read in frame from the first base. Sequences SEHNR (CDR1) and FQNEAQ (CDR2) are obtained from the germline V gene (reference sequence). This receptor was taken from a woman aged 40 to 50 with acute COVID-19. The sequenced sample consisted of PBMCs or T cells enriched from blood (not recorded which). The chain was built from TRBV7-9 and TRBJ1-4; no confident D gene assignment can be made. CDR3 sequence: CASSLSPGKLNEKLFF. The nucleotide sequence reads TGTGCCAGCAGCTTATCGCCCGGGAAACTAAATGAAAAACTGTTTTTT.